Presented here are 27 T cell receptor beta chains from one specimen sequenced in a study of T cell responses to AZD1222 COVID-19 vaccine. Clones were sequenced by immunoSEQ multiplex PCR, and TCRdb holds only the in-frame ones, with some missing. Of under 150,000 clones listed, 91% are singletons. Here the sequenced sample was peripheral blood, taken 28 days after the second AZD1222 dose. These receptors were obtained from an adult who received the AZD1222 COVID-19 vaccine.

V gene TRBV19 combines with J gene TRBJ1-3; D might be TRBD1 (5 bases). CDR3 length equals 15 residues. V lost 3 bases and J lost 2, with 11 bases in between. In germline, CDR1 is LNHDA, CDR2 SQIVND (reference sequence). The CDR3 nucleotides read TGTGCCAGTAGTATTTCCGGGACGACTGGAAACACCATATATTTT. This encodes CASSISGTTGNTIYF.

The genes are TRBV7-2 and TRBJ2-3; D may match TRBD1 or TRBD2 (5 bases each). Germline CDR1 reads SGHTA; CDR2 reads FQGNSA. V lost 6 bases and J 5 bases, leaving 18 bases between the germline ends. The CDR3 runs to 15 residues. The CDR3 coding sequence is TGTGCCAGCAGGCCTCCGGGGCGGCCGGGAGATACGCAGTATTTT. Encoded protein: CASRPPGRPGDTQYF.

The chain has TRBV11-2 and TRBJ2-1; 13 bases are shared with TRBD2. V dropped 5 bases and J dropped 7; count of bases not matched to a gene: 5. The CDR3 length is 15 residues. Germline CDR1 and CDR2: SGHAT and FQNNGV. In nucleotides, the CDR3 is TGTGCCAGCAGCGCCACTAGCGGGAGGGAAAATGAGCAGTTCTTC. This translates into CASSATSGRENEQFF.

J is TRBJ2-1 and V is TRBV7-3; 10 bases are shared with TRBD2. Looked up from germline, CDR1 is SGHTA and CDR2 is FQGTGA. CDR3 size: 15 residues. V dropped 6 bases and J dropped 5; count of bases not matched to a gene: 7. CDR3 region: CASRTAGGRNNEQFF. DNA for the CDR3: TGTGCCAGCAGAACAGCGGGAGGGAGAAACAATGAGCAGTTCTTC.

The genes are TRBV7-3 and TRBJ2-2, with D unresolved. CDR1 and CDR2 from the germline V gene are SGHTA and FQGTGA. Trimming took off 5 bases at V and 6 bases at J, with 7 bases between the two ends. This CDR3 spans 12 amino acids. The CDR3 reads CASSLGPGELFF. The CDR3 DNA reads as TGTGCCAGCAGCCTCGGTCCCGGGGAGCTGTTTTTT. Based on the CDR3 plus reference TRBV7-3 and TRBJ2-2, the full variable domain is GAGVSQTPSNKVTEKGKYVELRCDPISGHTALYWYRQSLGQGPEFLIYFQGTGAADDSGLPNDRFFAVRPEGSVSTLKIQRTERGDSAVYLCASSLGPGELFFGEGSRLTVL.

This clone was observed once. V usage is TRBV7-8 and J usage is TRBJ1-5; D is unclear. Germline CDR1 reads SGHVS; CDR2 reads FQNEAQ. The V and J ends lost 1 base and 7 bases respectively, with 8 bases between them. CDR3 length: 13 residues. The CDR3 DNA follows: TGTGCCAGCAGCTTAGGTTCTCGGCAGCCCCAGCATTTT. Translated: CASSLGSRQPQHF.

The gene calls are TRBV30 and TRBJ2-1; 7 positions agree with TRBD1. With 2 bases clipped from V and 5 bases from J, the junction kept 6 bases outside the gene matches. This CDR3 spans 14 amino acids. CDR1 and CDR2 from the germline V gene are GTSNPN and SVGIG (reference sequence). CDR3 sequence reads: CAWSQGVVDNEQFF. The CDR3 DNA reads TGTGCCTGGAGTCAGGGGGTAGTAGACAATGAGCAGTTCTTC.

The chain couples TRBV21-1 to TRBJ1-6; the table's D call of TRBD1 was not tested on the DNA. TRBV21-1 counts as a pseudogene. CDR3 length: 19 amino acids. The CDR3: CASSKAAPLGTELNSPLHF. The CDR3 DNA sequence: TGTGCCAGCAGCAAAGCTGCCCCCCTAGGGACAGAATTAAATTCACCCCTCCACTTT.

The J gene is TRBJ2-5, the V gene TRBV12-5; unclear D gene. The CDR3 runs to 11 residues. With 4 bases removed from V and 3 bases from J, the gap between germline ends came to 3 bases. CDR1 and CDR2 (germline): LGHNT, FRNRAP. The CDR3 region has the DNA TGTGCTAGTGGTTCAGAAGAGACCCAGTACTTC. Translating it yields CASGSEETQYF.

V usage is TRBV6-1 and J usage is TRBJ2-5, with D maybe TRBD1 (6 bases). The length of the CDR3 is 14 residues. Germline V gives CDR1 MNHNS, CDR2 SASEGT. The V end lost 2 bases, the J end lost 4 bases, and 11 bases lay between the germline ends. For the CDR3, the DNA is TGTGCCAGCAGTGAAAACAGGGCTAGAGAGACCCAGTACTTC. The encoded protein is CASSENRARETQYF.

The chain uses TRBV6-2 or TRBV6-3 and TRBJ1-5, with a tentative D call TRBD1 (5 bases). Trimming shortened V by 5 bases and J by 10 bases, and 18 bases separated the two germline ends. Germline V gene lookup returns CDR1 MNHEY and CDR2 SVGEGT. The CDR3 totals 14 residues. The CDR3 sequence: CASSGRAGSGPQHF. The CDR3 DNA reads TGTGCCAGCAGTGGAAGGGCAGGGAGCGGACCCCAGCATTTT.

This chain joins TRBV27 and TRBJ1-5; the D gene is possibly TRBD1 (6 bases). The V and J ends lost 3 bases and 3 bases respectively, with 12 bases between them. Germline CDR1 and CDR2: MNHEY and SMNVEV (reference sequence). The CDR3 is made up of 15 amino acids. CDR3: CASSFWGAVNQPQHF. The CDR3 coding sequence is TGTGCCAGCAGTTTTTGGGGGGCGGTCAATCAGCCCCAGCATTTT.

CDR3 DNA sequence: TGTGCCAGCAGCAGGGGGTCGGTCACCGGGGAGCTGTTTTTT. It yields the protein CASSRGSVTGELFF. The gene calls are TRBV6-1 and TRBJ2-2; 7 nucleotides align to TRBD1. CDR3 length: 14 amino acids. The germline CDR1 and CDR2 sequences are MNHNS and SASEGT. V gave up 6 bases and J gave up 4 bases; unmatched junction bases: 5.

The CDR3 nucleotides read TGTGCCAGCAGTCCTGATGGGGGAAGGGGCTACACCTTC. Its protein is CASSPDGGRGYTF. This chain links TRBV12-3 or TRBV12-4 with TRBJ1-2; maybe TRBD1 (5 bases). The CDR3 runs 13 residues. V lost 5 bases to trimming and J lost 8 bases, with 15 bases between them.

This clone was counted only a few times. This sequence joins TRBV11-1 and TRBJ1-4; D is perhaps TRBD1 (5 bases). Germline loops: CDR1 SGHAT, CDR2 FQDESV (reference sequence). The CDR3 has 14 residues. V was clipped by 3 bases and J by 6 bases, with 11 bases between them. In nucleotides, the CDR3 is TGTGCCAGCAGCTTCAGACAGCGGGATGAAAAACTGTTTTTT. Translating it yields CASSFRQRDEKLFF.

This clone appeared a single time. The chain joins TRBV6-6 to TRBJ1-5, with unresolved D. Trimming stripped 6 bases from V and 7 bases from J, with 13 bases between. Germline CDR1 reads MNHNY; CDR2 reads SVGAGI (reference sequence). This CDR3 comprises 13 residues. The CDR3 is CASSWTLTQPQHF. CDR3 sequence (DNA): TGTGCCAGCAGCTGGACCCTAACCCAGCCCCAGCATTTT.

The chain joins TRBV28 to TRBJ1-2; TRBD1 aligns across 7 bases. Germline CDR1 reads MDHEN; CDR2 reads SYDVKM. The V and J ends lost 5 bases and 7 bases, in that order; junction bases with no gene match: 7. The CDR3 totals 13 residues. The CDR3: CASSEQGRSGYTF. CDR3 nucleotides: TGTGCCAGCAGTGAACAGGGGCGGAGTGGCTACACCTTC.

Only a few counts were recorded for this clone. The chain links TRBV2 to TRBJ1-1, with D perhaps TRBD1 (6 bases). CDR1 SNHLY and CDR2 FYNNEI come from the germline V gene. The CDR3 has 15 residues. Deletions cut 6 bases from V and 2 bases from J, with 16 bases between. The CDR3 loop reads CASRDGTQRNTEAFF. Written as DNA, the CDR3 is TGTGCCAGCAGAGATGGGACACAACGAAACACTGAAGCTTTCTTT.

The CDR3 loop is CASSIDRTAGSTDTQYF. CDR3 DNA: TGTGCCAGTAGTATAGACCGAACGGCAGGGAGCACAGATACGCAGTATTTT. V is TRBV19 and J is TRBJ2-3; weak D call: TRBD1 (5 bases). The CDR3 extends over 17 amino acids. V shed 0 bases and J shed 0 bases, with 13 bases lying between them. CDR1 LNHDA and CDR2 SQIVND come from the germline V gene (reference sequence).

The chain employs TRBV7-2 and TRBJ2-1, with TRBD2 identical over 7 bases. This CDR3 region has 14 residues. From germline, CDR1 is SGHTA and CDR2 FQGNSA. V dropped 4 bases and J dropped 7; count of bases not matched to a gene: 7. The CDR3 spells CASSSPNSGNEQFF. CDR3 nucleotides: TGTGCCAGCAGCTCTCCGAATAGCGGGAATGAGCAGTTCTTC.

This chain uses TRBV4-1 with TRBJ1-2; D possibly corresponds to TRBD1 (5 bases). The CDR3 sequence is 17 residues long. From germline, CDR1 is MGHRA and CDR2 YSYEKL. V dropped 1 base and J dropped 2 bases, with 17 bases sitting between them. The CDR3 sequence: CASSQGRIGQGNYGYTF. CDR3 DNA sequence: TGCGCCAGCAGCCAAGGACGCATCGGGCAGGGAAACTATGGCTACACCTTC.

The chain couples TRBV25-1 to TRBJ1-2; the match to TRBD1 covers 9 bases. This CDR3 comprises 13 residues. The germline V gene encodes CDR1 MGHDK and CDR2 SYGVNS. Trimming took 6 bases from V and 8 from J; bases not matched to a gene: 7. CDR3 sequence reads: CASRGTGTLGYTF. The CDR3 DNA is TGTGCCAGCAGAGGGACAGGGACATTGGGCTACACCTTC.

J is TRBJ1-1 and V is TRBV7-2; 7 bases align to TRBD1. This CDR3 region has 14 residues. CDR1 and CDR2 from the germline V gene are SGHTA and FQGNSA. The V segment lost 5 bases and the J segment 5 bases; nucleotides outside the gene matches: 8. CDR3 in DNA: TGTGCCAGCAGCCGGTACCAGGGGGGAACTGAAGCTTTCTTT. As protein: CASSRYQGGTEAFF.

The gene calls are TRBV12-3 or TRBV12-4 and TRBJ1-2; D ambiguous. Trimming shortened V by 0 bases and J by 2 bases, and 4 bases separated the two germline ends. CDR3 size: 13 residues. The CDR3, as DNA: TGTGCCAGCAGTTTAGCAGGGAACTATGGCTACACCTTC. Translated: CASSLAGNYGYTF.

The chain employs TRBV12-3 or TRBV12-4 and TRBJ2-1; D uncertain. V dropped 8 bases and J dropped 9 bases, with 14 bases sitting between them. There are 12 residues in the CDR3. CDR3 DNA: TGTGCCAGCTTAAACTATCATGGTGAGCAGTTCTTC. Residues: CASLNYHGEQFF.

The V call is TRBV9, the J call TRBJ1-3; D is uncertain. The CDR3 is 15 amino acids. V lost 3 bases and J lost 2, with 12 bases in between. Looked up from germline, CDR1 is SGDLS and CDR2 is YYNGEE. Written as DNA, the CDR3 is TGTGCCAGCAGCGCTTCCGACAATGCTGGAAACACCATATATTTT. It yields the protein CASSASDNAGNTIYF. The complete variable domain, with remaining parts taken from reference TRBV9 and TRBJ1-3, reads DSGVTQTPKHLITATGQRVTLRCSPRSGDLSVYWYQQSLDQGLQFLIQYYNGEERAKGNILERFSAQQFPDLHSELNLSSLELGDSALYFCASSASDNAGNTIYFGEGSWLTVV.

This clone was seen once. This rearrangement joins TRBV3-1 (or the pseudogene TRBV3-2) to TRBJ2-7; D is undetermined. The CDR3 spans 18 residues. Germline values: CDR1 LGHDT, CDR2 YNNKEL (reference sequence). Trimming left V 3 bases short and J 1 base short, with 22 bases between. The CDR3, as DNA: TGTGCCAGCAGCCAGGCGGCAGTAAGCAGGATCCTTTCCTACGAGCAGTACGTC. Amino acid sequence: CASSQAAVSRILSYEQYV.